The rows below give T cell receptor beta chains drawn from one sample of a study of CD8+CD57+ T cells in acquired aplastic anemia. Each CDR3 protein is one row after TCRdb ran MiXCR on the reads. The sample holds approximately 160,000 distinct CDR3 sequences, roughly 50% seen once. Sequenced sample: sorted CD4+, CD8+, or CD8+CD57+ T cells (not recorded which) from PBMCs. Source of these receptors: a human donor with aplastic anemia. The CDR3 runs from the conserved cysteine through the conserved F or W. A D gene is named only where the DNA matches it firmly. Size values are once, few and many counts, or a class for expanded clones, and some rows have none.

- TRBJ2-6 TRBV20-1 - CSASRGANVLTF TGCAGTGCTAGTCGCGGGGCCAACGTCCTGACTTTC
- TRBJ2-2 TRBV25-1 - CASSLLTGGGGTGELFF TGTGCCAGCAGCCTACTCACAGGGGGGGGAGGCACCGGGGAGCTGTTTTTT
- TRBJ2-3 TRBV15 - CATGPTRDSTDTQYF TGTGCCACCGGCCCCACGAGGGACAGCACAGATACGCAGTATTTT
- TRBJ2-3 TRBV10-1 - CASSRILTDTQYF TGCGCCAGCAGTAGAATTCTCACAGATACGCAGTATTTT
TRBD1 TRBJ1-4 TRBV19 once CASSIRTGGDEKLFF TGTGCCAGTAGTATACGGACAGGGGGGGATGAAAAACTGTTTTTT
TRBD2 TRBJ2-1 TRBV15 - CATSRGSAGGYNEQFF TGTGCCACCAGCAGAGGGTCGGCGGGGGGCTACAATGAGCAGTTCTTC
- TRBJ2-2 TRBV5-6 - CASSKSGPESGELFF TGTGCCAGCAGCAAGAGCGGGCCCGAGTCGGGGGAGCTGTTTTTT
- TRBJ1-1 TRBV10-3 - CAISEPAGLTEAFF TGTGCCATCAGTGAGCCAGCGGGACTCACTGAAGCTTTCTTT
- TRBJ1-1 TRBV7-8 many CASSLGWGEGARREAFF TGTGCCAGCAGCTTAGGATGGGGCGAAGGGGCCCGCAGGGAAGCTTTCTTT
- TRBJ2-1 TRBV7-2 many CASSFGGTIGSEQFF TGTGCCAGCAGCTTCGGGGGCACGATCGGTAGTGAGCAGTTCTTC
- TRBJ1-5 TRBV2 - CASTPNRDQPQHF TGTGCCAGCACTCCGAACCGGGATCAGCCCCAGCATTTT
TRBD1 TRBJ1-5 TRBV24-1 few CATSETGTEDQPQHF TGTGCCACCAGTGAAACCGGGACAGAGGATCAGCCCCAGCATTTT
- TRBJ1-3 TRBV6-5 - CASSWLAGNTIYF TGTGCCAGCAGTTGGCTGGCTGGAAACACCATATATTTT
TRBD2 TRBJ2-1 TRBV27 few CASRRTSLSYNEQFF TGTGCCAGCAGGAGGACTAGCCTCTCCTACAATGAGCAGTTCTTC
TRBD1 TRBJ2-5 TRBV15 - CATSRVDRGFRETQYF TGTGCCACCAGCAGAGTAGACAGGGGATTTAGGGAGACCCAGTACTTC
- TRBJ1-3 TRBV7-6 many CASSPRDSGNTIYF TGTGCCAGCAGCCCCAGGGACTCAGGAAACACCATATATTTT
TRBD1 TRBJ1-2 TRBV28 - CASSLGQGVIDTF TGTGCCAGCAGTTTAGGACAGGGGGTAATTGACACCTTC
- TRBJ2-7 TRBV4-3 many CASSQDPGAAQYF TGCGCCAGCAGCCAAGATCCGGGGGCGGCGCAGTACTTC
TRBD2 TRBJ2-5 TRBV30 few CAWSGGRTSGSSETQYF TGTGCCTGGAGTGGGGGACGGACTAGCGGGAGTAGTGAGACCCAGTACTTC
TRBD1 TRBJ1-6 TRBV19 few CASSGTGGYSPLHF TGTGCCAGTAGCGGGACAGGGGGCTATTCACCCCTCCACTTT
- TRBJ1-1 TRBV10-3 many CAISPGGLPTEAFF TGTGCCATCAGCCCGGGGGGCCTCCCCACTGAAGCTTTCTTT
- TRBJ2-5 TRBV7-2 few CASSLANQETQYF TGTGCCAGCAGCTTGGCCAATCAAGAGACCCAGTACTTC
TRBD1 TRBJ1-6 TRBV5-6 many CASSLWDRNSPLHF TGTGCCAGCAGCTTGTGGGACAGGAACTCACCCCTCCACTTT
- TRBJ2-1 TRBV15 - CATSARSSSYNEQFF TGTGCCACCAGCGCGCGTTCAAGCTCCTACAATGAGCAGTTCTTC
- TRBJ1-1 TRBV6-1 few CASSGRGAGNTEAFF TGTGCCAGCAGTGGCAGGGGCGCGGGGAACACTGAAGCTTTCTTT
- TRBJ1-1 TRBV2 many CASSLQGHANTEAFF TGTGCCAGCAGTCTACAGGGACACGCGAACACTGAAGCTTTCTTT
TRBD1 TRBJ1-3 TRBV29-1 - CSVKTGNSGNTIYF TGCAGCGTTAAGACAGGGAACTCTGGAAACACCATATATTTT
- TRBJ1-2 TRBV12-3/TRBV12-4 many CASSPGQGGYTF TGTGCCAGCAGTCCGGGTCAGGGTGGCTACACCTTC
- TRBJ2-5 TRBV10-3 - CASSYSLLVQETQYF TGTGCCAGCAGTTACTCGCTTTTGGTGCAAGAGACCCAGTACTTC
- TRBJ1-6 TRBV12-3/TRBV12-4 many CASSFYLFKGSPLHF TGTGCCAGCAGTTTTTATTTGTTCAAGGGTTCACCCCTCCACTTT
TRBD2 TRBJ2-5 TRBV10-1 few CASSEIASGAQETQYF TGCGCCAGCAGTGAGATAGCTAGCGGGGCTCAAGAGACCCAGTACTTC
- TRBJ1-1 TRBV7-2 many CASSTRTGNTEAFF TGTGCCAGCAGCACCCGGACGGGAAACACTGAAGCTTTCTTT
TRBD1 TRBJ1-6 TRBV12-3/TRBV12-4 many CASSGTGGGNSPLHF TGTGCCAGCAGTGGAACAGGGGGCGGTAATTCACCCCTCCACTTT
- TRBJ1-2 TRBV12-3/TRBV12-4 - CASSLPGAWAGGYPF TGTGCCAGCAGTTTACCAGGGGCCTGGGCGGGGGGCTACCCCTTC
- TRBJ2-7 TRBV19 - CASSTGPMTYEQYF TGTGCCAGTTCAACAGGGCCGATGACCTACGAGCAGTACTTC
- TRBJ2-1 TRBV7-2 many CASSLAISVSNEQFF TGTGCCAGCAGCTTAGCGATTAGTGTGAGCAATGAGCAGTTCTTC
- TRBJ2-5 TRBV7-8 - CASSLPGMGLRQETQYF TGTGCCAGCAGCCTACCTGGAATGGGCCTACGTCAAGAGACCCAGTACTTC
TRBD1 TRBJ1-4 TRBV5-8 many CASSLAVGTGVEKLFF TGTGCCAGCAGCTTGGCAGTAGGGACAGGAGTTGAAAAACTGTTTTTT
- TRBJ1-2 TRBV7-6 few CASSRGPSKGYTF TGTGCCAGCAGCCGGGGGCCTTCCAAAGGCTACACCTTC
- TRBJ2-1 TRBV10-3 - CAISTAGTNERFF TGTGCCATCAGTACAGCTGGTACCAATGAGCGGTTCTTC
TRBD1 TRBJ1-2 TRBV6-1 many CASSGTGPYGYTF TGTGCCAGCAGCGGGACAGGGCCCTATGGCTACACCTTC
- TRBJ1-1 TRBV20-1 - CSARKGGGTEAFF TGCAGTGCACGAAAGGGAGGGGGCACTGAAGCTTTCTTT
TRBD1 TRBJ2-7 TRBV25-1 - CASSELDRDYEQYF TGTGCCAGCAGTGAACTCGACAGGGACTACGAGCAGTACTTC
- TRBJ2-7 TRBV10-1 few CASSDSGPTYEQYF TGCGCCAGCAGTGATTCGGGACCAACCTACGAGCAGTACTTC
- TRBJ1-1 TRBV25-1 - CASTPGNTEAFF TGTGCCAGCACGCCGGGGAACACTGAAGCTTTCTTT
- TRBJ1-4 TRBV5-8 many CASSLDQATNEKLFF TGTGCCAGCAGCTTGGACCAGGCAACTAATGAAAAACTGTTTTTT
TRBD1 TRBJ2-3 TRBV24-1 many CATTGTGDTDTQYF TGTGCCACCACCGGGACAGGGGACACAGATACGCAGTATTTT
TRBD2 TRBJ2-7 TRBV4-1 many CASSKGLAGGVHYEQYF TGCGCCAGCAGCAAGGGACTAGCGGGGGGGGTCCACTACGAGCAGTACTTC
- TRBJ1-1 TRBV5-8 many CASSFRNLHEAFF TGTGCCAGCAGCTTCCGTAATCTCCATGAAGCTTTCTTT
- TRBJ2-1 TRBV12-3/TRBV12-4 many CASSYLNYNEQFF TGTGCCAGCAGCTATCTAAACTACAATGAGCAGTTCTTC
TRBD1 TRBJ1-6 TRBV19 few CASTRTGTGGSPLHF TGTGCCAGTACACGTACCGGGACAGGGGGTTCACCCCTCCACTTT
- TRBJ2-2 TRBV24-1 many CATSWGWTGELFF TGTGCCACCAGTTGGGGGTGGACCGGGGAGCTGTTTTTT
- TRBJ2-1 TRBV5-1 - CASIGEGGDVGYNEQFF TGCGCCAGCATAGGCGAGGGGGGGGACGTAGGCTACAATGAGCAGTTCTTC
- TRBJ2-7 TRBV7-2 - CASSLQDSHYEQYF TGTGCCAGCAGCTTACAGGACAGCCACTACGAGCAGTACTTC